The present TCR beta chain was sequenced within a study of shared clonotypes between healthy human individuals. About the research overall: The study used three CD4 naive, three CD4 memory, two CD8 naive and one CD8 memory plate per donor.

Positive CCR7 selection of CD45RO-negative cells yielded the naive CD8 cells, and terminally differentiated effector memory CD45RA+ cells were excluded. Study conclusions and caveats: Non-shared clonotypes showed lower generation probabilities than clonotypes common to all four donors. Naive subsets typically showed greater estimated richness than memory subsets.

Evenly divided among several immunoSEQ plates was the genomic DNA of each subset. Only in-frame clones appear in the TCRdb table, and some are missing; sequencing was by immunoSEQ multiplex PCR. The sample consists of about 800,000 clones, 95% to 97% of them appearing once. Deletions cut 2 bases from V and 5 bases from J, with 12 bases between. Per the germline V gene, CDR1 is MNHEY and CDR2 is SVGAGI. The CDR3 totals 14 residues. As to this clone: The antigen is not known.

Source material: naive CD8+ T cells sorted from blood. The TCR sequence derives from a man aged 25 to 45 in good health. This chain joins TRBV6-5 and TRBJ1-2; no clear D gene. CDR3 nucleotide sequence: TGTGCCAGCAGTTACCTGTCGGGTATATATGGCTACACCTTC. It specifies CASSYLSGIYGYTF.